Listed below are T cell receptor beta chains from one sample, sequenced in a study of blood T cells in healthy people across ages. TCRdb re-derived calls from the 5' RACE reads in MiXCR, one entry per CDR3 protein. The sample lists fewer than 800,000 distinct CDR3 sequences; approximately 31% were seen once. Sequencing used blood. All receptors come from a woman aged 80 or over in good health. Both conserved end residues are part of each CDR3. Each record gives: CDR3 length, clone size, V gene, D gene, J gene, CDR3 DNA, CDR3 protein. A D gene is named only where the DNA matches it firmly. Part of the rows lack a size; the others show once, few, many or a class for expanded clones.

CDR3 length: 13; clone size: many; V gene: TRBV2; D gene: .; J gene: TRBJ1-1; CDR3 DNA: TGTGCCAGCAGTGTCCAGGGAGGTACTGAAGCTTTCTTT; CDR3 protein: CASSVQGGTEAFF
CDR3 length: 15; clone size: many; V gene: TRBV12-3/TRBV12-4; D gene: .; J gene: TRBJ1-6; CDR3 DNA: TGTGCCAGCAGTCTCCGAGCAGCCTATAATTCACCCCTCCACTTT; CDR3 protein: CASSLRAAYNSPLHF
CDR3 length: 13; clone size: many; V gene: TRBV7-2; D gene: TRBD1; J gene: TRBJ1-2; CDR3 DNA: TGTGCCAGCAGCTTTGGCAGGGGGGCTGGCTACACCTTC; CDR3 protein: CASSFGRGAGYTF
CDR3 length: 15; clone size: many; V gene: TRBV5-6; D gene: .; J gene: TRBJ2-3; CDR3 DNA: TGTGCCAGCAGCTTGGATGACCGAAGCACAGATACGCAGTATTTT; CDR3 protein: CASSLDDRSTDTQYF
CDR3 length: 13; clone size: many; V gene: TRBV29-1; D gene: .; J gene: TRBJ1-2; CDR3 DNA: TGCAGCGTCCGGGACACCAACATGAAAGGCTACACCTTC; CDR3 protein: CSVRDTNMKGYTF
CDR3 length: 14; clone size: many; V gene: TRBV20-1; D gene: TRBD2; J gene: TRBJ2-5; CDR3 DNA: TGCAGTGCTAGTCTAGCGGATACTCAAGAGACCCAGTACTTC; CDR3 protein: CSASLADTQETQYF
CDR3 length: 17; clone size: .; V gene: TRBV5-1; D gene: .; J gene: TRBJ2-5; CDR3 DNA: TGCGCCAGCAGCACAGGGACGGCACAAACCTTCCAAGAGGCCCAGTACTTC; CDR3 protein: CASSTGTAQTFQEAQYF
CDR3 length: 12; clone size: many; V gene: TRBV10-3; D gene: .; J gene: TRBJ2-7; CDR3 DNA: TGTGCCATCAGCTCGAGCTCCTACGAGCAGTACTTC; CDR3 protein: CAISSSSYEQYF
CDR3 length: 15; clone size: many; V gene: TRBV14; D gene: TRBD1; J gene: TRBJ1-2; CDR3 DNA: TGTGCCAGCAGCTATTTCGGACAGGGGGAACCTGGCTACACCTTC; CDR3 protein: CASSYFGQGEPGYTF
CDR3 length: 17; clone size: many; V gene: TRBV6-5; D gene: TRBD1; J gene: TRBJ1-2; CDR3 DNA: TGTGCCAGCAGTTACTCGGCTCAGGGGGGTATTAACTATGGCTACACCTTC; CDR3 protein: CASSYSAQGGINYGYTF
CDR3 length: 16; clone size: once; V gene: TRBV20-1; D gene: .; J gene: TRBJ1-5; CDR3 DNA: TGCAGTGCTCTACGTCGTTGCGAACCCTTCAATCAGCCCCAGCATTTT; CDR3 protein: CSALRRCEPFNQPQHF
CDR3 length: 15; clone size: few; V gene: TRBV10-2; D gene: TRBD1; J gene: TRBJ1-6; CDR3 DNA: TGCGCCAGCAGTGGACGGACAGGGTGGGATTCACCCCTCCACTTT; CDR3 protein: CASSGRTGWDSPLHF
CDR3 length: 12; clone size: .; V gene: TRBV6-6; D gene: .; J gene: TRBJ2-5; CDR3 DNA: TGTGCCAGCGCACTAGAACAAGAGACCCAGTACTTC; CDR3 protein: CASALEQETQYF
CDR3 length: 15; clone size: many; V gene: TRBV29-1; D gene: .; J gene: TRBJ1-2; CDR3 DNA: TGCAGCGTCCACACTTCGACAGGAGCTAACTATGGCTACACCTTC; CDR3 protein: CSVHTSTGANYGYTF
CDR3 length: 17; clone size: many; V gene: TRBV12-3/TRBV12-4; D gene: .; J gene: TRBJ2-1; CDR3 DNA: TGTGCCAGCAGGTATGGACTCGCTATAGGTTCCTACAATGAGCAGTTCTTC; CDR3 protein: CASRYGLAIGSYNEQFF
CDR3 length: 12; clone size: many; V gene: TRBV28; D gene: .; J gene: TRBJ1-2; CDR3 DNA: TGTGCCAGCAGTTTTCGGGGGAATGGCTACACCTTC; CDR3 protein: CASSFRGNGYTF
CDR3 length: 15; clone size: many; V gene: TRBV4-1; D gene: TRBD1; J gene: TRBJ2-7; CDR3 DNA: TGCGCCAGCAGCCAACCGACAGGGGGAAGGGGAGAGCAGTACTTC; CDR3 protein: CASSQPTGGRGEQYF
CDR3 length: 15; clone size: many; V gene: TRBV7-8; D gene: .; J gene: TRBJ2-1; CDR3 DNA: TGTGCCAGCATCCCCGGAAGGGGGGTACACAATGAGCAGTTCTTC; CDR3 protein: CASIPGRGVHNEQFF
CDR3 length: 13; clone size: .; V gene: TRBV30; D gene: .; J gene: TRBJ1-2; CDR3 DNA: TGTGCCTGGAGCGCACTTGGGGGGCATGGCTACACCTTC; CDR3 protein: CAWSALGGHGYTF
CDR3 length: 13; clone size: once; V gene: TRBV18; D gene: .; J gene: TRBJ1-1; CDR3 DNA: TGTGCCAGCTCAAATCAGGAGAACACTGAAGCTTTCTTT; CDR3 protein: CASSNQENTEAFF
CDR3 length: 16; clone size: many; V gene: TRBV27; D gene: TRBD1; J gene: TRBJ2-5; CDR3 DNA: TGTGCCAGCAGTTTCAACCCCACCGGGACAGGGTTTTTCCAGTACTTC; CDR3 protein: CASSFNPTGTGFFQYF
CDR3 length: 17; clone size: .; V gene: TRBV16; D gene: TRBD2; J gene: TRBJ2-3; CDR3 DNA: TGTGCCAGCAGCCAATCGAGATCAAGCGGGGTGGCAGATACGCAGTATTTT; CDR3 protein: CASSQSRSSGVADTQYF
CDR3 length: 13; clone size: many; V gene: TRBV15; D gene: .; J gene: TRBJ1-5; CDR3 DNA: TGTGCCACCAGCAGAGATCTAAATCAGCCCCAGCATTTT; CDR3 protein: CATSRDLNQPQHF
CDR3 length: 14; clone size: many; V gene: TRBV5-1; D gene: .; J gene: TRBJ2-7; CDR3 DNA: TGCGCCAGCAGCCCTGGACGGGATATGAACGAGCAGTACTTC; CDR3 protein: CASSPGRDMNEQYF
CDR3 length: 16; clone size: many; V gene: TRBV28; D gene: TRBD1; J gene: TRBJ2-7; CDR3 DNA: TGTGCCAGCAGTTTGTCCGCCGGGACAGGGAGGTACGAGCAGTACTTC; CDR3 protein: CASSLSAGTGRYEQYF
CDR3 length: 16; clone size: many; V gene: TRBV6-6; D gene: TRBD1; J gene: TRBJ2-1; CDR3 DNA: TGTGCCAGCAGTCAGGCCGGGACAGCTTTGAAGAATGAGCAGTTCTTC; CDR3 protein: CASSQAGTALKNEQFF
CDR3 length: 13; clone size: .; V gene: TRBV7-6; D gene: .; J gene: TRBJ2-5; CDR3 DNA: TGTGCCAGCAGCTCGAGGGGCTCAGAGACCCAGTACTTC; CDR3 protein: CASSSRGSETQYF